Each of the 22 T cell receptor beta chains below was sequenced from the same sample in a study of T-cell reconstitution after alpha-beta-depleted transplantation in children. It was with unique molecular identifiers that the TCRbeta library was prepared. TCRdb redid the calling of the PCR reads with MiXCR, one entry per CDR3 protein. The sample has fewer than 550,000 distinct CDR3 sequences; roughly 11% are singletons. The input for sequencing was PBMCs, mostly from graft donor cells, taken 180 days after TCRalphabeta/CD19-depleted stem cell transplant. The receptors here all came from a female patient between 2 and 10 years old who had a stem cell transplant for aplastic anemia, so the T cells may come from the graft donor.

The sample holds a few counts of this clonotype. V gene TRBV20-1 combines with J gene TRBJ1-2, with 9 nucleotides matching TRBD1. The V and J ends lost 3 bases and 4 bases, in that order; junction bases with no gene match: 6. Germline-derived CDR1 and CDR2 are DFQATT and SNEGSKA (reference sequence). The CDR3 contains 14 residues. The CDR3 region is CSARSTGGGYGYTF. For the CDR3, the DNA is TGCAGTGCTAGGTCGACAGGGGGGGGCTATGGCTACACCTTC.

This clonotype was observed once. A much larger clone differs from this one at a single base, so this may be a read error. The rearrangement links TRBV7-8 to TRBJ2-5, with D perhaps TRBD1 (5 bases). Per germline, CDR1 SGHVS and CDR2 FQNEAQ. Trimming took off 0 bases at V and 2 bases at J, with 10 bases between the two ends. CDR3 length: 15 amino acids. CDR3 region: CASSLAPPGQETQYF. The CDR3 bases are TGTGCCAGCAGCTTAGCGCCGCCAGGGCAAGAGACCCAGTACTTC.

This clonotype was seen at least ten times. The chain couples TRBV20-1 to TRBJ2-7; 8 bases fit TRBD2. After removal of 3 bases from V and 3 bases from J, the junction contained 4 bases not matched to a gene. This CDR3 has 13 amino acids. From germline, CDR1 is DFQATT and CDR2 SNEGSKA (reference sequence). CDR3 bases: TGCAGTGCTAGGGCCGGGACTAGCTACGAGCAGTACTTC. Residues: CSARAGTSYEQYF.

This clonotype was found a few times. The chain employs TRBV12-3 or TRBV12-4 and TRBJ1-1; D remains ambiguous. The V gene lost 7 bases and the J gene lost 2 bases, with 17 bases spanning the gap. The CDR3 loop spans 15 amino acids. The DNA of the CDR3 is TGTGCCAGCAACGGTCCGGACGGCCCTAACACTGAAGCTTTCTTT. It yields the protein CASNGPDGPNTEAFF.

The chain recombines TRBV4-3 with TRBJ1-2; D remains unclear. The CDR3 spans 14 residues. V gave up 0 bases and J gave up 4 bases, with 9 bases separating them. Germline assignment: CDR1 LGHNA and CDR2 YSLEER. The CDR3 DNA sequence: TGCGCCAGCAGCCAAGACCGGTGGGGCTATGGCTACACCTTC. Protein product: CASSQDRWGYGYTF.

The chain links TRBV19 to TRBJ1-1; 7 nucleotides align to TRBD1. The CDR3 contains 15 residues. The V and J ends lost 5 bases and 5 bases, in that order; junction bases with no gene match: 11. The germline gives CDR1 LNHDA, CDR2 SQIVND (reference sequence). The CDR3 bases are TGTGCCAGTAGTTCCCAATCGACAGGGCGGACTGAAGCTTTCTTT. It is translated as CASSSQSTGRTEAFF.

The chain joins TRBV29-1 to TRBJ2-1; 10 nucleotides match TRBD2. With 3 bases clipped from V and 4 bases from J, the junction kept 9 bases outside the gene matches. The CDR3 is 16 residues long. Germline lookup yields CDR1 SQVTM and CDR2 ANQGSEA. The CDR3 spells CSVEASGRRWYNEQFF. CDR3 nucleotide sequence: TGCAGCGTTGAGGCTAGCGGGAGACGATGGTACAATGAGCAGTTCTTC.

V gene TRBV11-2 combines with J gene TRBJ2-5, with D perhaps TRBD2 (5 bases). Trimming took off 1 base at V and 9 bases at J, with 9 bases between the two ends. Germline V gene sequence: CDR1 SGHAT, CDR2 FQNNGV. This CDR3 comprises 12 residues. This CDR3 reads CASSLAPEAQYF. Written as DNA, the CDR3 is TGTGCCAGCAGCTTAGCTCCGGAGGCCCAGTACTTC.

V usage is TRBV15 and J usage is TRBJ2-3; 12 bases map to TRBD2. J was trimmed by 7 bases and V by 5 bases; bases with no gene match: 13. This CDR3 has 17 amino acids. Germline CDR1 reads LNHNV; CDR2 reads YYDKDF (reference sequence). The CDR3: CATSGLAGLGRANTQYF. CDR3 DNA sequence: TGTGCCACCAGCGGACTAGCGGGACTCGGAAGGGCGAATACGCAGTATTTT.

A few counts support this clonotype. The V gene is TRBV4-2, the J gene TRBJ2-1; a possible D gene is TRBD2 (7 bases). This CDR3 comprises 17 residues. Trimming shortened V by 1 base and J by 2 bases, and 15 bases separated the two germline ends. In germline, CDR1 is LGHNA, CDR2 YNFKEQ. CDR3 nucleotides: TGTGCCAGCAGCCAAGGCCTCATCGGGGGGCCCTACAATGAGCAGTTCTTC. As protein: CASSQGLIGGPYNEQFF.

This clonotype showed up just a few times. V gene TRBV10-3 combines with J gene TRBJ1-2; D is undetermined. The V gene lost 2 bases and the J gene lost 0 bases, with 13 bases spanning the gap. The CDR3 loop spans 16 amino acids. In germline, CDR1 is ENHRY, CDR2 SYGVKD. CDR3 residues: CAISEPRPYSNYGYTF. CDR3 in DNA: TGTGCCATCAGTGAGCCCCGGCCCTACTCTAACTATGGCTACACCTTC.

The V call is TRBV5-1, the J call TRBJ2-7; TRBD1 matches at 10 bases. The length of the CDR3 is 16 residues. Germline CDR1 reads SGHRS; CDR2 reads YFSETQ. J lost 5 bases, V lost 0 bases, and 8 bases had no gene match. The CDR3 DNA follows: TGCGCCAGCAGCTTGGCCCCGACAGGGGGCTTGAACGAGCAGTACGTC. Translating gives CASSLAPTGGLNEQYV.

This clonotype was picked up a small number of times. DNA of the CDR3: TGCAGTGCTAGGGACAGCGAGAACTATGGCTACACCTTC. Its translation: CSARDSENYGYTF. The genes are TRBV20-1 and TRBJ1-2; possible D gene TRBD1, 6 bases. The length of the CDR3 is 13 residues. The germline V gene encodes CDR1 DFQATT and CDR2 SNEGSKA (reference sequence). The germline V and J ends were trimmed by 3 bases and 2 bases, with 10 bases remaining between them.

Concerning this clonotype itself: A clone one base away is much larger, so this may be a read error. Written as DNA, the CDR3 is TGTGCCAGCAGCTTAGGGATCCTCCCTGAAGCTTTCTTT. As protein: CASSLGILPEAFF. The rearrangement joins TRBV7-9 to TRBJ1-1, with no clear D. V gave up 1 base and J gave up 6 bases, with 9 bases separating them. The CDR3 spans 13 residues. The germline V gene has CDR1 SEHNR and CDR2 FQNEAQ (reference sequence).

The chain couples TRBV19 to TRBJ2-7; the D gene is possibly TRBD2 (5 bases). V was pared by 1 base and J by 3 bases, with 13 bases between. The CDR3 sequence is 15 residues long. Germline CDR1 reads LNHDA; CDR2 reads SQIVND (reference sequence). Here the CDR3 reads CASSIGRGWIYEQYF. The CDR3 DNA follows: TGTGCCAGTAGTATAGGACGGGGTTGGATCTACGAGCAGTACTTC.

CDR3 coding DNA: TGCAGTGCTAGCGTGCAGAGACTAGCGGGAGCTCTCCCCAAAAACATTCAGTACTTC. This gives the protein CSASVQRLAGALPKNIQYF. V is TRBV20-1 and J is TRBJ2-4, with TRBD2 matching over 12 bases. The length of the CDR3 is 19 residues. CDR1 and CDR2 (germline): DFQATT, SNEGSKA (reference sequence). V dropped 3 bases and J dropped 2; count of bases not matched to a gene: 14.

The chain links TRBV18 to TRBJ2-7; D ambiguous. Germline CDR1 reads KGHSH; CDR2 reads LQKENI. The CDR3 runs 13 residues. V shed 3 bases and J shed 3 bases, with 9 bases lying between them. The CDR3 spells CASSPVGYYEQYV. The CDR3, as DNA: TGTGCCAGCTCACCTGTCGGTTACTACGAGCAGTACGTC.

CDR3 sequence reads: CASSYPTDSNQPQHF. The CDR3 DNA reads as TGTGCCAGCAGTTACCCGACGGATAGCAATCAGCCCCAGCATTTT. This rearrangement joins TRBV28 to TRBJ1-5; D unresolved. The germline CDR1 and CDR2 sequences are MDHEN and SYDVKM. The ends were cut back, 4 bases at V and 0 bases at J, with 10 bases in the middle. This CDR3 spans 15 amino acids.

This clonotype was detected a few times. DNA of the CDR3: TGTGCCACCAGTGATCCGGGACTAGCGGGAGGAGGCGATACGCAGTATTTT. Protein sequence: CATSDPGLAGGGDTQYF. V gene TRBV24-1 combines with J gene TRBJ2-3; TRBD2 matches 15 bases. CDR1 is KGHDR, CDR2 SFDVKD, per germline. This CDR3 comprises 17 residues. V gave up 3 bases and J gave up 6 bases; unmatched junction bases: 6.

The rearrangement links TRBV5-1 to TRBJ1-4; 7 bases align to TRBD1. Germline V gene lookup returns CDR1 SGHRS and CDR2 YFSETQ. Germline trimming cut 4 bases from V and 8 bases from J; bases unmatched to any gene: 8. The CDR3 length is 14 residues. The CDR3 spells CASSRDSQGEKLFF. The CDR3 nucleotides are TGCGCCAGCAGCCGGGACAGCCAGGGCGAAAAACTGTTTTTT.

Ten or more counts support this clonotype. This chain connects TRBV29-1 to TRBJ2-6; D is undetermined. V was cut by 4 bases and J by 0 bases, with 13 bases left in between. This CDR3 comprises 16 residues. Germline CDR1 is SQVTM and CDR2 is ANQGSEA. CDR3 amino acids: CSVVTAYHSGANVLTF. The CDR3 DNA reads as TGCAGCGTTGTTACCGCGTATCACTCTGGGGCCAACGTCCTGACTTTC.

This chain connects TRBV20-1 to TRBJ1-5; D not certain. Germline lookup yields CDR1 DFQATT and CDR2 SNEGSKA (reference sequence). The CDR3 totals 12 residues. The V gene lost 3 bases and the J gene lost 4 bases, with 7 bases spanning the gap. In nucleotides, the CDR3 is TGCAGTGCTAGGGAGGCAAATCAGCCCCAGCATTTT. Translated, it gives CSAREANQPQHF.